Included here is one T cell receptor beta chain sequence, with context. Its antigen is currently unknown. This entry belongs to a study of OX40 agonist ivuxolimab in advanced cancers. For the study at large: Clinicians treated patients with ivuxolimab, an agonistic anti-OX40 (CD134) antibody. A diagnosis of hepatocellular carcinoma, melanoma, renal cell or head and neck cancer was present in dose-escalation patients.

CDR3 length: 13 amino acids. Trimming shortened V by 3 bases and J by 5 bases, and 8 bases separated the two germline ends. The germline V gene encodes CDR1 LNHDA and CDR2 SQIVND (reference sequence). The table came from immunoSEQ multiplex PCR; TCRdb's copy has only in-frame clones and leaves some out. Of fewer than 80,000 clones detected, about 85% appear once; the ten largest clones hold 2%. The study's findings and limits: CD8+ T cells were the subset that, on average, had more expanded clones than CD4+. The antigen specificity of the peripheral T cells (those that were expanded) was not determined.

The material was CD4+ or CD8+ T cells sorted from blood, obtained in a trial of the OX40 agonist ivuxolimab. The clonotype comes from an adult with an advanced solid tumor such as melanoma, head and neck, liver or kidney cancer. This chain links TRBV19 with TRBJ2-1; D possibly corresponds to TRBD1 (6 bases). The CDR3 sequence is CASSIGQNNEQFF. CDR3 DNA: TGTGCCAGTAGTATCGGACAGAACAATGAGCAGTTCTTC.